This T cell receptor (beta chain) was sequenced for a study of cytomegalovirus exposure and HLA in healthy donors. General study points: Among the CMV-associated chains, a few were confirmed in vitro as specific for CMV antigens.

Points on this clone: Its antigen is undetermined.

Donors had nominal health at sampling but likely had unrecorded immune exposures. PCR was performed using 60 Vbeta and 13 Jbeta primers. TCRdb's copy holds only in-frame clones and misses some; the assay was immunoSEQ multiplex PCR. The repertoire includes about 110,000 clones, roughly four fifths of them detected once, and under 1.5% sits in the top ten. The sequence came from a woman in her 30s in good health and CMV-seronegative. Source material: PBMCs.

CDR3 coding DNA: TGTGCCAGCTCACCGCTGGGGGGGACTAATGAAAAACTGTTTTTT. Amino acids: CASSPLGGTNEKLFF. The chain couples TRBV18 to TRBJ1-4; tentatively, D is TRBD1 (5 bases). The CDR3 is made up of 15 amino acids. CDR1 is KGHSH, CDR2 LQKENI, per germline. V shed 3 bases and J shed 2 bases, with 10 bases lying between them.